This T cell receptor beta chain is from a study of blood T cell repertoires in COVID-19. The V and J ends lost 7 bases and 1 base respectively, with 21 bases between them. This CDR3 has 17 residues. CDR1 and CDR2 (germline): MDHEN, SYDVKM. TCRdb's copy holds only in-frame clones and misses some; the assay was immunoSEQ multiplex PCR. The table has about 110,000 clones, 84% seen once; the top ten hold 4% to 5.5%. The receptor comes from a human donor in a cohort sampled during active COVID-19. The sequenced sample was peripheral blood. The rearrangement uses TRBV28 and TRBJ2-3, with D uncertain. The CDR3 sequence is CASTSFVHQYRTDTQYF. CDR3 bases: TGTGCCAGCACCTCTTTTGTTCATCAGTATCGCACAGATACGCAGTATTTT.